The 5 T cell receptor beta chains reported below all come from one sample, sequenced in a study of CD8 T cells in Susac syndrome. RNA in amounts of 0.5 to 1 ug was reverse transcribed with random hexamers. Via MiXCR, TCRdb re-called the immunoSEQ multiplex PCR reads, giving one row per CDR3 protein. The data contain hundreds of thousands of distinct CDR3 sequences, around 85% of them singletons. What was sequenced was CD8+ T cells from PBMCs. The receptor source for this set is a human donor with multiple sclerosis.

This sequence joins TRBV29-1 and TRBJ2-7, with a tentative D call TRBD1 (5 bases). The germline V gene has CDR1 SQVTM and CDR2 ANQGSEA. V gave up 6 bases and J gave up 2 bases, with 17 bases separating them. The CDR3 spans 14 residues. In nucleotides, the CDR3 is TGCAGCGTCTCGGCGGCAGGGATTACCTACGAGCAGTACTTC. Amino acids: CSVSAAGITYEQYF.

The chain joins TRBV6-1 to TRBJ2-1; 7 bases align to TRBD1. The V segment lost 9 bases and the J segment 3 bases; nucleotides outside the gene matches: 5. CDR1 and CDR2 from the germline V gene are MNHNS and SASEGT. CDR3 length: 13 residues. The CDR3 loop reads CASIRDSYNEQFF. Here the CDR3 DNA reads TGTGCCAGTATTAGGGACAGCTACAATGAGCAGTTCTTC.

The CDR3 loop is CASSLSGGDFEQYF. The CDR3 region has the DNA TGTGCCAGCAGTTTATCTGGGGGAGATTTTGAGCAGTACTTC. This chain connects TRBV27 to TRBJ2-7; TRBD1 or TRBD2 may be the D gene (5 bases each). V lost 0 bases and J 7 bases, leaving 13 bases between the germline ends. There are 14 residues in the CDR3. Germline CDR1 is MNHEY and CDR2 is SMNVEV (reference sequence).

The rearrangement links TRBV6-5 to TRBJ1-1, with D hard to call. V lost 5 bases and J lost 0, with 10 bases in between. CDR1 is MNHEY, CDR2 SVGAGI, per germline. The CDR3 runs to 14 residues. CDR3 residues: CASSLQEMNTEAFF. In DNA, the CDR3 is TGTGCCAGCAGTCTCCAGGAAATGAACACTGAAGCTTTCTTT.

This chain joins TRBV3-1 and TRBJ1-2; TRBD1 matches 12 bases. V shed 5 bases, J shed 8 bases, and the junction held 12 bases outside the gene matches. The CDR3 runs to 16 residues. Germline CDR1 and CDR2: LGHDT and YNNKEL (reference sequence). This chain's CDR3 is CASSVPGQGAYRGYTF. CDR3 DNA sequence: TGTGCCAGCAGCGTCCCGGGACAGGGGGCGTATCGGGGCTACACCTTC.